Listed below are T cell receptor beta chains from one sample, sequenced in a study of immune heterogeneity within non-small cell lung tumors. TCRdb reprocessed the multiplex PCR reads via MiXCR and lists one record per CDR3 protein. Of roughly 6,000 distinct CDR3 sequences listed, around a fifth were seen once; the top ten hold over 7.5%. The sample taken for sequencing was lung tumor tissue. These receptors were taken from a woman aged 60 to 75 with non-small cell lung cancer. Both conserved end residues are trimmed from each CDR3.

>TRBV6-1
ASSLLAGGLTGELF
>TRBV10-3
ATSIQGALGYT
>TRBV7-2
ASSLAVSPLH
>TRBV6-1
ASRDSNQPQH
>TRBV5-8
ASSLNSPNTGELF
>TRBV30
AWSPDRVNGYT
>TRBV20-1
SARALAGGSTGELF
>TRBV20-1
SAREGETQY
>TRBV2
ASSGSQNNEQF
>TRBV2
ASSHRGDTEAF
>TRBV6-4
ASRPDRWRRTEAF
>TRBV5-1
ASSAGPLETQC
>TRBV2
ASSELGQFNEQF
>TRBV7-2
ASSLGGDYEQY
>TRBV28
ASSPNTGIYTEAF
>TRBV10-3
AISEGGGSPLH
>TRBV20-1
SARDRAGQASDTQY
>TRBV4-1
ASSQNRGNPQH
>TRBV28
ASSLFGLAGGEQY
>TRBV6-2/TRBV6-3
ASTEGLLAGAVQETQY
>TRBV29-1
SVVDPGTEAF
>TRBV19
ASRDRRTSLEQF
>TRBV9
ASSVGKGWDEAF
>TRBV24-1
ATSEAAYSTDTQY
>TRBV7-2
ASSRDRVDNEQF
>TRBV19
ASSFGTGGETQY
>TRBV7-9
ASSEHPRRKLF
>TRBV6-1
ASSLNPGQWYNEQF
>TRBV19
ASSMGTSGAVD
>TRBV6-1
ANSLLAGGLIGELF
>TRBV5-1
ASSAGTSGRYEQY
>TRBV3-1
ASSQPDRETQY
>TRBV2
ASSEVVAYGYT
>TRBV2
ASSEGDRDTDTQY
>TRBV30
ASSAQGGTQY
>TRBV12-3/TRBV12-4
ASSPGRGNTEAF
>TRBV27
ASSSVAGEGKTQY
>TRBV19
ASSIGGAGWVKLF
>TRBV19
ASSMWGGRNEQF
>TRBV4-3
ASSPEGNYGYT
>TRBV18
ASSTGQSRPNYGYT
>TRBV29-1
SARDEGNSPLH
>TRBV20-1
SALQGGGNEKLF
>TRBV28
ASTLGVNTGELF
>TRBV7-3
ASSLLAAPTDTQY
>TRBV29-1
SARPGGNEQF
>TRBV11-3
ASSLRYEQY
>TRBV28
ASSQRLTRTSRNEQF
>TRBV7-2
ASSLVRHYGYT
>TRBV29-1
SVLKVARKVTDTQY
>TRBV6-1
ASKRGTNEKLF
>TRBV20-1
SATTPLGNQPQH
>TRBV6-1
ASSEEARGYT
>TRBV12-5
ASGKGPPRVDNEQF
>TRBV6-1
ASSELRLNTGELF